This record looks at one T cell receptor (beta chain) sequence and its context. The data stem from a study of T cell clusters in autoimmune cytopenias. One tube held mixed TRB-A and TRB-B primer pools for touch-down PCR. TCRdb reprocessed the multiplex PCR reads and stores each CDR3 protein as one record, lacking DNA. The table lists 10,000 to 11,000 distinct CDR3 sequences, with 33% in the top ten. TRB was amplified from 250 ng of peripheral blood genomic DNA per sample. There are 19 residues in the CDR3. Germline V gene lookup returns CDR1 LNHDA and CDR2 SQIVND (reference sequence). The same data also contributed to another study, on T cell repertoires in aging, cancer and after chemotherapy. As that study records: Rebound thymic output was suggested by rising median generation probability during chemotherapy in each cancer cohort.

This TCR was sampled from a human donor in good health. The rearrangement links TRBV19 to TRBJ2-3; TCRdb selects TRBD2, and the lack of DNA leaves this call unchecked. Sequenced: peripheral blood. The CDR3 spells CASSIRLRRSGGYTDTQYF. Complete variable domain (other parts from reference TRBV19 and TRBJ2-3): DGGITQSPKYLFRKEGQNVTLSCEQNLNHDAMYWYRQDPGQGLRLIYYSQIVNDFQKGDIAEGYSVSREKKESFPLTVTSAQKNPTAFYLCASSIRLRRSGGYTDTQYFGPGTRLTVL.